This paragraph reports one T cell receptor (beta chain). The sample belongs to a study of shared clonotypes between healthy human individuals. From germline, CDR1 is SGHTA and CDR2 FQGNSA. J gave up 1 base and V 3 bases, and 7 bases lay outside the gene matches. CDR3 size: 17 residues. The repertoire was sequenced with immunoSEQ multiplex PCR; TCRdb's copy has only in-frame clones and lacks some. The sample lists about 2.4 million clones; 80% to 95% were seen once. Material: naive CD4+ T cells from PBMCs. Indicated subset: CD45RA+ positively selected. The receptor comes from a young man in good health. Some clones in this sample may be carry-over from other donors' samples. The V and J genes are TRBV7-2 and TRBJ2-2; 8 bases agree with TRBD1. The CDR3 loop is CASSFPKQGGNTGELFF. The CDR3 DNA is TGTGCCAGCAGCTTCCCGAAACAGGGGGGGAACACCGGGGAGCTGTTTTTT.